Below, 8 T cell receptor beta chains from the same sample are listed, as sequenced in a study of control samples from healthy donors and cancer patients. This table comes from immunoSEQ multiplex PCR, and its TCRdb copy is limited to in-frame clones, with some not included. The sample has under 70,000 clones; roughly 95% are singletons. What was sequenced was blood. These receptors all come from a woman between 18 and 29 years old in good health.

The genes are TRBV28 and TRBJ1-2; possible D gene TRBD1, 6 bases. Germline V CDR1 and CDR2: MDHEN, SYDVKM. Trimming left V 8 bases short and J 1 base short, with 23 bases between. The length of the CDR3 is 17 residues. The CDR3 nucleotides read TGTGCCAGCTTGCCCATAACGACAGGCGGGCATAACTATGGCTACACCTTC. Its translation: CASLPITTGGHNYGYTF.

For the CDR3, the DNA is TGCGCCAGCAGCCAAGGGACAGGGGTGGACTATGGCTACACCTTC. Translating gives CASSQGTGVDYGYTF. The rearrangement joins TRBV4-3 to TRBJ1-2, with 9 bases aligning to TRBD1. Germline V CDR1 and CDR2: LGHNA, YSLEER. V lost 1 base, J lost 3 bases, and 3 bases stayed unmatched. This CDR3 region has 15 residues.

The chain recombines TRBV19 with TRBJ2-2, with D uncertain. V was clipped by 6 bases and J by 6 bases, with 14 bases between them. This CDR3 is 14 amino acids long. Germline V CDR1 and CDR2: LNHDA, SQIVND (reference sequence). The CDR3 reads CASSHPGHAGELFF. The CDR3 nucleotides read TGTGCCAGTAGCCATCCCGGGCACGCCGGGGAGCTGTTTTTT.

The chain combines TRBV29-1 with TRBJ1-2; 9 bases agree with TRBD1. The CDR3 is made up of 14 amino acids. Germline V gene sequence: CDR1 SQVTM, CDR2 ANQGSEA. The J segment lost 5 bases and the V segment lost 1 base, leaving 5 bases of the junction unmatched. CDR3: CSVEGTGAGYGYTF. DNA of the CDR3: TGCAGCGTTGAAGGGACAGGGGCAGGGTATGGCTACACCTTC.

The V call is TRBV19, the J call TRBJ1-1; D is possibly TRBD1 (5 bases). The CDR3 is made up of 13 amino acids. CDR1 and CDR2 (germline): LNHDA, SQIVND (reference sequence). With 4 bases removed from V and 4 bases from J, the gap between germline ends came to 10 bases. The CDR3 loop reads CASSRTLGTEAFF. DNA of the CDR3: TGTGCCAGTAGTAGGACATTGGGCACTGAAGCTTTCTTT.

The rearrangement links TRBV6-5 to TRBJ2-3, with TRBD2 matching 7 bases. Germline lookup yields CDR1 MNHEY and CDR2 SVGAGI. The CDR3 runs to 15 residues. The trim removed 2 bases at V and 4 bases at J, leaving 6 bases unmatched. Written as DNA, the CDR3 is TGTGCCAGCAGTTACGGCGGGGGTGCGGCAGATACGCAGTATTTT. Translated: CASSYGGGAADTQYF.

The chain uses TRBV14 and TRBJ2-5; D perhaps matches TRBD2 (6 bases). The CDR3 extends over 16 amino acids. Trimming stripped 2 bases from V and 3 bases from J, with 16 bases between. The germline CDR1 and CDR2 sequences are SGHDN and FVKESK. CDR3 coding DNA: TGTGCCAGCAGCCAATGGGGGGTAGACAGAAAAGAGACCCAGTACTTC. This sequence encodes CASSQWGVDRKETQYF.

This rearrangement joins TRBV6-6 to TRBJ1-4, with a tentative D call TRBD1 (6 bases). The ends were cut back, 6 bases at V and 8 bases at J, with 16 bases in the middle. Germline V CDR1 and CDR2: MNHNY, SVGAGI (reference sequence). This CDR3 is 14 amino acids long. The CDR3 protein is CASRSTGMNEKLFF. DNA of the CDR3: TGTGCCAGCAGATCAACAGGGATGAACGAAAAACTGTTTTTT.